The 31 T cell receptor beta chains reported below all come from one sample, sequenced in a study of shared clonotypes between healthy human individuals. Sequencing was performed with immunoSEQ multiplex PCR; in TCRdb, only in-frame clones are kept and a portion is missing. The sample lists around 700,000 clones; about 91% were seen once. Terminally differentiated effector memory CD45RA+ cells were excluded by CCR7 positive selection of CD45RO-negative cells. Sequenced: naive CD8+ T cells sorted from blood. The receptors originated from a man aged 25 to 40 in good health.

The V and J genes are TRBV11-2 and TRBJ2-7, with TRBD2 as a possible D gene (5 bases). This CDR3 has 14 amino acids. V was trimmed by 7 bases and J by 4 bases, leaving 17 bases between them. Germline-derived CDR1 and CDR2 are SGHAT and FQNNGV. CDR3 in amino acids: CASKPRGERYEQYF. The CDR3 nucleotides read TGTGCCAGCAAGCCGCGTGGTGAGCGGTACGAGCAGTACTTC. Full variable domain (remainder filled in from reference TRBV11-2 and TRBJ2-7): EAGVAQSPRYKIIEKRQSVAFWCNPISGHATLYWYQQILGQGPKLLIQFQNNGVVDDSQLPKDRFSAERLKGVDSTLKIQPAKLEDSAVYLCASKPRGERYEQYFGPGTRLTVT.

The chain has TRBV7-3 and TRBJ2-3; D may be TRBD2 (5 bases). The germline gives CDR1 SGHTA, CDR2 FQGTGA. This CDR3 region has 16 residues. V lost 2 bases and J lost 0, with 12 bases in between. The CDR3, as DNA: TGTGCCAGCAGCTTAGGGTTAGCGCCAAGCACAGATACGCAGTATTTT. It is translated as CASSLGLAPSTDTQYF.

J is TRBJ1-1 and V is TRBV30, with D possibly matching TRBD1 (5 bases). Germline assignment: CDR1 GTSNPN and CDR2 SVGIG (reference sequence). Trimming shortened V by 3 bases and J by 4 bases, and 18 bases separated the two germline ends. CDR3 length: 15 amino acids. The CDR3 DNA reads TGTGCCTGGAGCGAGGCAGGGTCTCGGGGCACTGAAGCTTTCTTT. This sequence encodes CAWSEAGSRGTEAFF.

The V call is TRBV9, the J call TRBJ1-4; weak D call: TRBD1 (6 bases). V lost 3 bases, J lost 0 bases, and 15 bases lay in between. Germline CDR1 reads SGDLS; CDR2 reads YYNGEE. The CDR3 is made up of 17 amino acids. Written as DNA, the CDR3 is TGTGCCAGCAGCGGACGGGACATCGTTACAACTAATGAAAAACTGTTTTTT. This translates into CASSGRDIVTTNEKLFF.

This clone was observed once. Other DNA sequences in this sample translate to the same CDR3. The J gene is TRBJ2-7, the V gene TRBV6-1; a possible D gene is TRBD1 (5 bases). Germline CDR1 is MNHNS and CDR2 is SASEGT. Trimming stripped 2 bases from V and 3 bases from J, with 8 bases between. This CDR3 has 13 residues. The CDR3 is CASSERQFYEQYF. CDR3 bases: TGTGCCAGCAGTGAAAGACAGTTCTACGAGCAGTACTTC.

The chain has TRBV6-5 and TRBJ2-5; 7 bases are a match to TRBD2. With 1 base clipped from V and 5 bases from J, the junction kept 1 base outside the gene matches. CDR1 and CDR2 (germline): MNHEY, SVGAGI. The CDR3 consists of 13 residues. CDR3 bases: TGTGCCAGCAGTTACTGGGGAGGGGAGACCCAGTACTTC. It specifies CASSYWGGETQYF.

On this clone itself: This same CDR3 is encoded by further DNA sequences in the sample. The chain links TRBV7-9 to TRBJ2-2; D is possibly TRBD1 (5 bases). Germline-derived CDR1 and CDR2 are SEHNR and FQNEAQ (reference sequence). V lost 4 bases and J lost 3, with 12 bases in between. CDR3 length: 15 amino acids. CDR3 bases: TGTGCCAGCAGCTCCCCCCGGACATACACCGGGGAGCTGTTTTTT. It yields the protein CASSSPRTYTGELFF.

The rearrangement links TRBV15 to TRBJ1-2, with D possibly being TRBD1 (6 bases). Trimming cost V 5 bases and J 3 bases, with 10 bases left between them. Looked up from germline, CDR1 is LNHNV and CDR2 is YYDKDF (reference sequence). The CDR3 is 13 residues long. CDR3 loop: CATSPEGDYGYTF. The CDR3 bases are TGTGCCACCAGCCCAGAGGGGGACTATGGCTACACCTTC. The variable domain in full, completed from reference TRBV15 and TRBJ1-2, reads DAMVIQNPRYQVTQFGKPVTLSCSQTLNHNVMYWYQQKSSQAPKLLFHYYDKDFNNEADTPDNFQSRRPNTSFCFLDIRSPGLGDTAMYLCATSPEGDYGYTFGSGTRLTVV.

The sample holds one count of this clone. The same CDR3 is also encoded by other DNA sequences in this sample. This chain links TRBV9 with TRBJ1-4; D not certain. This CDR3 is built from 14 residues. Germline V gene sequence: CDR1 SGDLS, CDR2 YYNGEE. V dropped 0 bases and J dropped 5 bases, with 8 bases sitting between them. The CDR3 nucleotides are TGTGCCAGCAGCGTAGACGGATTAAATGAAAAACTGTTTTTT. It encodes CASSVDGLNEKLFF.

V is TRBV10-1 and J is TRBJ2-3; D remains unclear. Germline values: CDR1 WNHNN, CDR2 SYGVQD (reference sequence). This CDR3 has 14 amino acids. V was cut by 2 bases and J by 2 bases, with 8 bases left in between. This chain's CDR3 is CASSEARITDTQYF. The CDR3 DNA is TGCGCCAGCAGTGAGGCTAGGATCACAGATACGCAGTATTTT.

This clone has a single count. The genes are TRBV27 and TRBJ1-5; D is undetermined. Trimming removed 0 bases at V and 6 bases at J, with 12 bases between. This CDR3 comprises 15 residues. From germline, CDR1 is MNHEY and CDR2 SMNVEV (reference sequence). The CDR3 DNA follows: TGTGCCAGCAGTTTATCGATAGAGGGATCTCAGCCCCAGCATTTT. Its protein product is CASSLSIEGSQPQHF.

J is TRBJ2-7 and V is TRBV27; maybe TRBD1 (5 bases). Trimming cost V 4 bases and J 2 bases, with 9 bases left between them. The germline V gene has CDR1 MNHEY and CDR2 SMNVEV (reference sequence). The CDR3 has 13 residues. The CDR3 DNA follows: TGTGCCAGCAGTTACAGGCCCCCCTACGAGCAGTACTTC. Encoded protein: CASSYRPPYEQYF.

The sample holds one count of this clone. This sequence joins TRBV4-1 and TRBJ2-2, with 8 bases aligning to TRBD2. Germline values: CDR1 MGHRA, CDR2 YSYEKL. The CDR3 is 18 amino acids. V shed 2 bases and J 5 bases; nucleotides not matched to a gene: 13. The CDR3 nucleotides are TGCGCCAGCAGCCAATACGAATTCGGAGCGGGAGAAACCGGGGAGCTGTTTTTT. This translates into CASSQYEFGAGETGELFF.

This chain links TRBV7-6 with TRBJ2-1; TRBD2 aligns across 12 bases. The V and J ends lost 1 base and 4 bases, in that order; junction bases with no gene match: 2. The length of the CDR3 is 16 residues. CDR1 and CDR2 from the germline V gene are SGHVS and FNYEAQ. The CDR3 loop reads CASSLELAGGYNEQFF. The DNA for the CDR3 is TGTGCCAGCAGCTTAGAACTAGCGGGAGGTTACAATGAGCAGTTCTTC.

V usage is TRBV7-6 and J usage is TRBJ2-2; no firm D call. V lost 2 bases and J 2 bases, leaving 6 bases between the germline ends. The germline CDR1 and CDR2 sequences are SGHVS and FNYEAQ. The CDR3 runs to 14 residues. CDR3 protein: CASSLSRNTGELFF. The CDR3 nucleotides read TGTGCCAGCAGCTTATCCAGAAACACCGGGGAGCTGTTTTTT.

The chain recombines TRBV27 with TRBJ2-1; the D is unclear. V was cut by 2 bases and J by 10 bases, with 9 bases left in between. The CDR3 spans 12 residues. From germline, CDR1 is MNHEY and CDR2 SMNVEV (reference sequence). The CDR3 DNA is TGTGCCAGCAGTTTACCGAAGGGCGAGCAGTTCTTC. This gives the protein CASSLPKGEQFF.

This sequence joins TRBV27 and TRBJ2-7; D is unclear. CDR1 MNHEY and CDR2 SMNVEV come from the germline V gene (reference sequence). V lost 2 bases and J 2 bases, leaving 13 bases between the germline ends. The CDR3 extends over 15 amino acids. CDR3 residues: CASSLVWGTAYEQYF. In DNA form, the CDR3 reads TGTGCCAGCAGTTTAGTTTGGGGTACAGCCTACGAGCAGTACTTC.

The chain joins TRBV27 to TRBJ2-7, with TRBD1 identical over 8 bases. Germline lookup yields CDR1 MNHEY and CDR2 SMNVEV (reference sequence). This CDR3 is built from 15 residues. V lost 1 base and J lost 4; bases outside the gene matches: 6. CDR3 loop: CASSLLRDRTYEQYF. The CDR3 DNA is TGTGCCAGCAGTTTATTAAGGGACAGGACTTACGAGCAGTACTTC.

V and J are TRBV6-5 and TRBJ2-5, with 9 bases lining up with TRBD2. With V trimmed by 5 bases and J by 5 bases, 9 bases remained unmatched. CDR1 and CDR2 from the germline V gene are MNHEY and SVGAGI. The CDR3 has 15 amino acids. The CDR3 is CASSLSGSELETQYF. The CDR3 region has the DNA TGTGCCAGCAGTCTTAGCGGGAGTGAGTTGGAGACCCAGTACTTC.

Comment on this clone: This same CDR3 is encoded by further DNA sequences in the sample. This rearrangement joins TRBV7-9 to TRBJ2-7; D unresolved. CDR1 and CDR2 (germline): SEHNR, FQNEAQ (reference sequence). The V gene lost 1 base and the J gene lost 4 bases, with 5 bases spanning the gap. This CDR3 contains 12 residues. The CDR3 DNA sequence: TGTGCCAGCAGCTTAGTTATATACGAGCAGTACTTC. Encoded protein: CASSLVIYEQYF.

A remark on this clone: Other nucleotide sequences in the sample specify the same CDR3. The chain employs TRBV11-2 and TRBJ2-7; D possibly corresponds to TRBD2 (6 bases). V lost 5 bases and J lost 7, with 12 bases in between. Germline CDR1 is SGHAT and CDR2 is FQNNGV. The CDR3 has 12 residues. CDR3 sequence (DNA): TGTGCCAGCAGCCCTCTAGCGTTGGAGCAGTACTTC. It translates to CASSPLALEQYF.

This clone came up once. The sample carries other DNA sequences with the same CDR3. The V and J genes are TRBV27 and TRBJ2-7; either TRBD1 or TRBD2 may fit D (6 bases each). Trimming pared 0 bases from V and 4 bases from J, leaving 10 bases between. The CDR3 length is 14 residues. CDR1 is MNHEY, CDR2 SMNVEV, per germline (reference sequence). The CDR3 sequence: CASSLSTGGYEQYF. Here the CDR3 DNA reads TGTGCCAGCAGTTTATCGACAGGAGGGTACGAGCAGTACTTC.

The chain couples TRBV7-6 to TRBJ2-3; TRBD2 might be the D (6 bases). The germline gives CDR1 SGHVS, CDR2 FNYEAQ. Trimming removed 7 bases at V and 4 bases at J, with 15 bases between. The CDR3 has 14 amino acids. The CDR3 DNA follows: TGTGCCAGCAAGGAGCGGGCGGTTGCAGATACGCAGTATTTT. Amino acid sequence: CASKERAVADTQYF.

The gene calls are TRBV4-1 and TRBJ1-1, with TRBD1 as a possible D gene (5 bases). The germline V gene encodes CDR1 MGHRA and CDR2 YSYEKL. The CDR3 extends over 15 amino acids. The V end was cut by 1 base, the J end by 6 bases, with 15 bases between. The CDR3 sequence is CASSQVAVGAPEAFF. For the CDR3, the DNA is TGCGCCAGCAGCCAAGTGGCGGTAGGGGCCCCTGAAGCTTTCTTT.

Only one count was recorded for this clone. The chain recombines TRBV10-3 with TRBJ2-3; perhaps TRBD2 as D (6 bases). This CDR3 spans 18 amino acids. The germline V gene has CDR1 ENHRY and CDR2 SYGVKD. With 0 bases removed from V and 2 bases from J, the gap between germline ends came to 18 bases. This CDR3 is CAISESNSRRGFTDTQYF. The CDR3 nucleotides are TGTGCCATCAGTGAGTCGAACAGTAGGAGGGGCTTCACAGATACGCAGTATTTT.

The genes are TRBV18 and TRBJ2-4, with D possibly TRBD2 on 5 matching bases. The V gene's germline CDR1 is KGHSH and CDR2 LQKENI. The CDR3 spans 18 residues. The V and J ends lost 2 bases and 5 bases respectively, with 22 bases between them. The CDR3: CASSPRTAPGLDENIQYF. CDR3 nucleotides: TGTGCCAGCTCACCAAGGACTGCCCCTGGGTTGGACGAAAACATTCAGTACTTC.

The CDR3 loop is CASSLAGITRVNTEAFF. For the CDR3, the DNA is TGCGCCAGCAGCTTGGCCGGGATTACGAGGGTGAACACTGAAGCTTTCTTT. The chain links TRBV5-1 to TRBJ1-1; D uncertain. CDR1 and CDR2 (germline): SGHRS, YFSETQ. Deletions cut 0 bases from V and 0 bases from J, with 15 bases between. The length of the CDR3 is 17 residues.

The chain employs TRBV5-1 and TRBJ2-7; D is undetermined. The CDR3 sequence is 14 residues long. Trimming shortened V by 0 bases and J by 3 bases, and 10 bases separated the two germline ends. Germline V lookup: CDR1 SGHRS, CDR2 YFSETQ. The CDR3 region is CASSLGDSHYEQYF. The CDR3 nucleotides are TGCGCCAGCAGCTTGGGGGATTCCCACTACGAGCAGTACTTC.

This clone was seen only once. This chain joins TRBV7-2 and TRBJ2-7; D is unresolved. The CDR3 is 15 amino acids. Trimming removed 2 bases from V and 0 bases from J, with 11 bases in between. Germline V lookup: CDR1 SGHTA, CDR2 FQGNSA. The CDR3 region has the DNA TGTGCCAGCAGCTTATCGGCGGCGGCCTCCTACGAGCAGTACTTC. It yields the protein CASSLSAAASYEQYF.

This sequence joins TRBV5-4 and TRBJ2-5; perhaps D is TRBD1 or TRBD2 (6 bases each). The CDR3 has 17 residues. In germline, CDR1 is SGHNT, CDR2 YYREEE (reference sequence). V lost 0 bases and J 5 bases, leaving 20 bases between the germline ends. CDR3 coding DNA: TGTGCCAGCAGCTTGGTCGGAGGGGGAGAGTCAGCGGAGACCCAGTACTTC. Translated: CASSLVGGGESAETQYF.

CDR3 DNA: TGTGCCAGCAGCACTAGAGGGGAACTGCCAAACAATGAGCAGTTCTTC. Translation gives CASSTRGELPNNEQFF. The chain uses TRBV7-9 and TRBJ2-1; possibly TRBD1 or TRBD2 for D (5 bases each). Germline V gene data show CDR1 as SEHNR and CDR2 as FQNEAQ (reference sequence). The CDR3 sequence is 16 residues long. Trimming stripped 5 bases from V and 5 bases from J, with 19 bases between.